Shown below are 21 T cell receptor beta chains from a single sample sequenced in a study of blood T cell repertoires in COVID-19. Profiling relied on immunoSEQ multiplex PCR, and the TCRdb table lists in-frame clones only, not all of them. This sample has 300,000 to 350,000 clones; about 90% occur once, and the top ten carry about 2%. Sequenced input: peripheral blood. These receptor sequences come from a man younger than 35 with active or convalescent COVID-19.

The chain links TRBV12-3 or TRBV12-4 to TRBJ2-1; possibly TRBD1 for D (7 bases). The CDR3 contains 11 residues. The germline V and J ends were trimmed by 8 bases and 9 bases, with 11 bases remaining between them. The CDR3 nucleotides read TGTGCCAGCTCGGAGGGGGCTGAGCAGTTCTTC. Its protein is CASSEGAEQFF.

The J gene is TRBJ1-6, the V gene TRBV21-1; the table's D call of TRBD1 was not tested on the DNA. TRBV21-1 has pseudogene status. CDR3 length: 14 residues. CDR3 residues: CASSNDRENSPLHF. Here the CDR3 DNA reads TGTGCCAGCAGCAACGACAGGGAGAATTCACCCCTCCACTTT.

The chain couples TRBV7-7 to TRBJ2-5; D gene unclear. Germline V gene sequence: CDR1 SSHAT, CDR2 FNYEAQ (reference sequence). The CDR3 runs to 14 residues. V gave up 1 base and J gave up 4 bases, with 10 bases separating them. CDR3 amino acids: CASSLEPHGETQYF. CDR3 coding DNA: TGTGCCAGCAGCTTAGAACCTCACGGAGAGACCCAGTACTTC.

The chain carries TRBV7-9 and TRBJ1-1, with TRBD1 matching over 10 bases. Germline lookup yields CDR1 SEHNR and CDR2 FQNEAQ (reference sequence). With V trimmed by 5 bases and J by 0 bases, 6 bases remained unmatched. The CDR3 is 16 amino acids. In nucleotides, the CDR3 is TGTGCCAGCAGCATTGGGACAGGGGCCCTGAACACTGAAGCTTTCTTT. Its protein is CASSIGTGALNTEAFF.

Comments on this clone: This specimen includes other DNA sequences encoding the same CDR3. V usage is TRBV27 and J usage is TRBJ2-7; a weak D match, TRBD2 (6 bases). Germline V gene data show CDR1 as MNHEY and CDR2 as SMNVEV (reference sequence). V dropped 6 bases and J dropped 4 bases, with 7 bases sitting between them. This CDR3 region has 11 residues. CDR3 residues: CASSRGYEQYF. The CDR3 DNA is TGTGCCAGCAGCCGGGGGTACGAGCAGTACTTC.

The genes are TRBV13 and TRBJ2-3; the D gene is possibly TRBD1 (6 bases). Trimming stripped 4 bases from V and 6 bases from J, with 14 bases between. CDR3 length: 14 amino acids. Germline V gives CDR1 PRHDT, CDR2 FYEKMQ (reference sequence). CDR3: CASSSRGGSDTQYF. CDR3 coding DNA: TGTGCCAGCAGCTCCAGGGGTGGGTCTGATACGCAGTATTTT.

The V gene is TRBV12-3 or TRBV12-4, the J gene TRBJ1-1, with 8 nucleotides matching TRBD1. This CDR3 has 12 amino acids. V was clipped by 6 bases and J by 4 bases; unmatched bases: 1. CDR3 coding DNA: TGTGCCAGCAGCCAGGGGGCCACTGAAGCTTTCTTT. The encoded protein is CASSQGATEAFF.

Here the CDR3 reads CASSSPRGRDTQYF. The CDR3 DNA reads TGTGCCAGCAGCTCCCCCAGGGGGCGAGATACGCAGTATTTT. The chain uses TRBV5-5 and TRBJ2-3; 8 bases align to TRBD1. This CDR3 has 14 residues. The germline CDR1 and CDR2 sequences are SGHKS and YYEKEE (reference sequence). The J segment lost 5 bases and the V segment lost 3 bases, leaving 5 bases of the junction unmatched.

This clone was observed a single time. J is TRBJ1-1 and V is TRBV27; no reliable D call. Germline CDR1 and CDR2: MNHEY and SMNVEV (reference sequence). CDR3 length: 13 residues. The V end lost 2 bases, the J end lost 1 base, and 5 bases lay between the germline ends. The CDR3 spells CASSLRRNTEAFF. The CDR3 DNA reads as TGTGCCAGCAGTTTAAGGAGGAACACTGAAGCTTTCTTT.

The chain combines TRBV28 with TRBJ1-3; D may be TRBD1 (6 bases). Trimming removed 5 bases at V and 0 bases at J, with 20 bases between. This CDR3 has 18 amino acids. The germline gives CDR1 MDHEN, CDR2 SYDVKM. The CDR3 sequence: CASSRPGTQFGSGNTIYF. The CDR3 nucleotides are TGTGCCAGCAGTAGACCCGGGACACAATTTGGCTCTGGAAACACCATATATTTT. Based on the CDR3 plus reference TRBV28 and TRBJ1-3, the full variable domain is DVKVTQSSRYLVKRTGEKVFLECVQDMDHENMFWYRQDPGLGLRLIYFSYDVKMKEKGDIPEGYSVSREKKERFSLILESASTNQTSMYLCASSRPGTQFGSGNTIYFGEGSWLTVV.

CDR3 sequence: CASSLQGGMTDTQYF. The CDR3 DNA follows: TGTGCCAGCAGCTTACAGGGCGGTATGACAGATACGCAGTATTTT. The chain couples TRBV7-9 to TRBJ2-3, with TRBD1 as a possible D gene (5 bases). This CDR3 spans 15 amino acids. Germline V gives CDR1 SEHNR, CDR2 FQNEAQ (reference sequence). The ends were cut back, 2 bases at V and 3 bases at J, with 12 bases in the middle.

The chain couples TRBV5-6 to TRBJ1-6, with D uncertain. The germline gives CDR1 SGHDT, CDR2 YYEEEE. V dropped 0 bases and J dropped 10 bases, with 11 bases sitting between them. The CDR3 is 14 amino acids. This CDR3 reads CASSLALGNSPLHF. The CDR3 nucleotides are TGTGCCAGCAGCTTGGCCCTGGGCAACTCACCCCTCCACTTT. Variable domain in full (rest from reference TRBV5-6 and TRBJ1-6): DAGVTQSPTHLIKTRGQQVTLRCSPKSGHDTVSWYQQALGQGPQFIFQYYEEEERQRGNFPDRFSGHQFPNYSSELNVNALLLGDSALYLCASSLALGNSPLHFGNGTRLTVT.

This chain joins TRBV10-3 and TRBJ2-2, with 7 bases identical to TRBD2. This CDR3 contains 16 residues. Trimming took 0 bases from V and 4 from J; bases not matched to a gene: 5. Germline CDR1 ENHRY, CDR2 SYGVKD. The CDR3 DNA follows: TGTGCCATCAGTGAGTCTGCTAGCGGAGTCACCGGGGAGCTGTTTTTT. It codes for CAISESASGVTGELFF.

This clone was recorded once. The chain couples TRBV19 to TRBJ1-2; perhaps TRBD1 as D (5 bases). V gave up 7 bases and J gave up 7 bases, with 19 bases separating them. CDR1 and CDR2 (germline): LNHDA, SQIVND (reference sequence). The CDR3 has 14 residues. The CDR3 sequence: CASKTDPILGGYTF. The CDR3 DNA sequence: TGTGCCAGTAAGACAGACCCTATACTGGGTGGCTACACCTTC.

The chain recombines TRBV6-5 with TRBJ2-7; 9 bases align to TRBD2. V trimming: 7 bases; J trimming: 4 bases; junction bases outside the gene matches: 5. The length of the CDR3 is 13 residues. The germline gives CDR1 MNHEY, CDR2 SVGAGI. The DNA of the CDR3 is TGTGCCAGCATGTCTAGCGGGAAGTACGAGCAGTACTTC. Protein sequence: CASMSSGKYEQYF.

About this clone: The identical CDR3 is also encoded by other nucleotide sequences in the sample. The genes are TRBV27 and TRBJ2-7; TRBD1 matches 8 bases. The germline CDR1 and CDR2 sequences are MNHEY and SMNVEV (reference sequence). The V and J ends lost 2 bases and 7 bases, in that order; junction bases with no gene match: 4. The CDR3 runs 13 residues. DNA of the CDR3: TGTGCCAGCAGTTTACAGGGGGCGGGTGAGCAGTACTTC. Translating gives CASSLQGAGEQYF.

With regard to this clone: Additional DNA sequences in this sample encode the identical CDR3. This sequence joins TRBV5-1 and TRBJ2-7, with D possibly being TRBD2 (6 bases). The V gene's germline CDR1 is SGHRS and CDR2 YFSETQ. The CDR3 runs 14 residues. V lost 0 bases to trimming and J lost 1 base, with 8 bases between them. The CDR3 DNA sequence: TGCGCCAGCAGCTTGGGGGGAGGTTCCTACGAGCAGTACTTC. It specifies CASSLGGGSYEQYF.

Comment on this clone: The junction does not match germline at one end; this may be a read error. The DNA for the CDR3 is TGTGCCAGCAGCCAACTCCGGACTAGCGGAGGCTACGCGCAGTACTTC. It is translated as CASSQLRTSGGYAQYF. This chain uses TRBV4-2 with TRBJ2-7; 10 bases agree with TRBD2. The CDR3 sequence is 16 residues long. CDR1 and CDR2 from the germline V gene are LGHNA and YNFKEQ.

This clone has just a few counts. This chain connects TRBV5-4 to TRBJ2-5, with 8 nucleotides matching TRBD1. The CDR3 loop spans 14 amino acids. Germline lookup yields CDR1 SGHNT and CDR2 YYREEE (reference sequence). J gave up 5 bases and V 4 bases, and 7 bases lay outside the gene matches. In nucleotides, the CDR3 is TGTGCCAGCAGCACCGGACAGGGTGGGGAGACCCAGTACTTC. The encoded protein is CASSTGQGGETQYF.

This clone was observed a handful of times. This same CDR3 is encoded by further DNA sequences in the sample. The chain links TRBV11-2 to TRBJ1-5; 9 bases line up with TRBD1. The CDR3 is made up of 15 amino acids. Germline CDR1 is SGHAT and CDR2 is FQNNGV. The junction had 3 bases not matched to a gene; V was cut back by 4 bases and J by 2 bases. The CDR3 nucleotides read TGTGCCAGCAGCTCGGGACAGGGAGGCAATCAGCCCCAGCATTTT. Protein sequence: CASSSGQGGNQPQHF.

This clone has more than one count but fewer than ten. The chain uses TRBV12-5 and TRBJ1-5, with TRBD1 matching 10 bases. V lost 0 bases to trimming and J lost 0 bases; unmatched junction nucleotides: 14. This CDR3 comprises 21 residues. Germline assignment: CDR1 LGHNT and CDR2 FRNRAP. The CDR3 sequence: CASGLVPGFRTGGFSNQPQHF. For the CDR3, the DNA is TGTGCTAGTGGTTTGGTCCCGGGCTTTCGGACAGGGGGGTTTAGCAATCAGCCCCAGCATTTT.